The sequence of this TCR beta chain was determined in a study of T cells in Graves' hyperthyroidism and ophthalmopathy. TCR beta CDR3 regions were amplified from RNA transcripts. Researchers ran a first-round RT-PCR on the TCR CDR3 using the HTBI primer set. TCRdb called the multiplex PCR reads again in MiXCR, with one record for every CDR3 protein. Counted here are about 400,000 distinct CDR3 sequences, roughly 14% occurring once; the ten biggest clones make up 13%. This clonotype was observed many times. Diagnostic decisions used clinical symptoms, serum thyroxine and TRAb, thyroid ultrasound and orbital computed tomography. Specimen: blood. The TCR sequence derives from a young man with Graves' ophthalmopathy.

CDR3: CSARRPDRDSSWPQHF. The CDR3 DNA is TGCAGTGCTAGAAGGCCCGACCGGGACAGTTCTTGGCCCCAGCATTTT. The chain joins TRBV20-1 to TRBJ1-5, with 7 bases fitting TRBD1. J lost 9 bases, V lost 2 bases, and 16 bases had no gene match. Germline V gene sequence: CDR1 DFQATT, CDR2 SNEGSKA (reference sequence). The CDR3 has 16 residues.